These T cell receptor beta chains were read from a single sample in a study of immune evolution from preneoplasia to lung adenocarcinoma. TCRdb's table, derived via immunoSEQ multiplex PCR, lists solely in-frame clones and lacks some. The table records about 6,500 clones, approximately 79% of them present only once. Sequencing was performed on FFPE invasive lung adenocarcinoma tissue. The origin of the receptors is a person between 60 and 70 years old with lung adenocarcinoma. Each CDR3 is given with its conserved first and last residue. D genes are given only for firm matches. Size is omitted from some rows. Given values are once, few, many or a class for expanded clones.

clone_size | j_call | v_call | d_call | cdr3_aa | cdr3_nt
once | TRBJ2-7 | TRBV14 | - | CASSQGPYEQYF | TGTGCCAGCAGCCAAGGGCCCTACGAGCAGTACTTC
- | TRBJ1-5 | TRBV19 | - | CASSDRSHYQPQHF | TGTGCCAGTAGCGACAGGTCTCATTATCAGCCCCAGCATTTT
- | TRBJ1-2 | TRBV18 | TRBD1 | CASSLSDRVNYGYTF | TGTGCCAGCTCACTTTCCGACAGGGTTAACTATGGCTACACCTTC
- | TRBJ2-2 | TRBV7-2 | - | CASSPRDWANTGELFF | TGTGCCAGCAGCCCCAGGGATTGGGCGAACACCGGGGAGCTGTTTTTT
- | TRBJ2-7 | TRBV5-8 | - | CASSRWPGGEQYF | TGTGCCAGCAGCCGTTGGCCAGGTGGCGAGCAGTACTTC
- | TRBJ2-1 | TRBV7-8 | TRBD2 | CASNEAGVGGEQFF | TGTGCCAGCAACGAAGCGGGAGTAGGGGGTGAGCAGTTCTTC
few | TRBJ1-1 | TRBV18 | TRBD1 | CASSSGGVTEAFF | TGTGCCAGCTCTTCAGGGGGGGTCACTGAAGCTTTCTTT
- | TRBJ1-1 | TRBV2 | - | CASSADSNTEAFF | TGTGCCAGCAGTGCTGATTCGAACACTGAAGCTTTCTTT
- | TRBJ1-2 | TRBV30 | TRBD1 | CAWTLQWGQGANYGYTF | TGTGCCTGGACCCTTCAATGGGGACAGGGAGCTAACTATGGCTACACCTTC
- | TRBJ2-1 | TRBV9 | TRBD2 | CASSGSSGSLDEQFF | TGTGCCAGCAGCGGCTCTAGCGGGAGTTTAGATGAGCAGTTCTTC
- | TRBJ2-2 | TRBV6-1 | - | CASSPSNTGELFF | TGTGCCAGCAGCCCGTCAAACACCGGGGAGCTGTTTTTT
few | TRBJ2-4 | TRBV2 | - | CASSEEEGKNIQYF | TGTGCCAGCAGTGAGGAAGAGGGCAAAAACATTCAGTACTTC
- | TRBJ2-1 | TRBV18 | - | CASSPRDGNIEQFF | TGTGCCAGCTCACCACGGGACGGAAATATTGAGCAGTTCTTC
- | TRBJ2-1 | TRBV6-5 | TRBD2 | CASRPGLAGREGQFF | TGTGCCAGCAGACCAGGACTAGCGGGACGGGAGGGGCAGTTCTTC
- | TRBJ2-5 | TRBV11-3 | TRBD2 | CASSLGVAGEGETQYF | TGTGCCAGCAGCTTAGGGGTAGCGGGAGAGGGAGAGACCCAGTACTTC
few | TRBJ1-4 | TRBV30 | TRBD1 | CAWSRTGPNEKLFF | TGTGCCTGGTCCAGGACAGGGCCTAATGAAAAACTGTTTTTT
- | TRBJ2-7 | TRBV5-1 | - | CASSLEGLYEQYF | TGCGCCAGCAGCTTGGAGGGCTTATACGAGCAGTACTTC
- | TRBJ2-2 | TRBV19 | - | CASSPGSGELFF | TGTGCCAGTAGTCCAGGGTCCGGGGAGCTGTTTTTT
- | TRBJ1-1 | TRBV27 | - | CASRRNTEAFF | TGTGCCAGCAGGAGGAACACTGAAGCTTTCTTT
- | TRBJ1-1 | TRBV5-1 | - | CASSLSQWSTEAFF | TGCGCCAGCAGTCTATCACAGTGGTCTACTGAAGCTTTCTTT
- | TRBJ2-1 | TRBV5-4 | - | CASSSEGVLGNEQFF | TGTGCCAGCAGCTCCGAGGGGGTTTTGGGCAATGAGCAGTTCTTC
once | TRBJ2-3 | TRBV4-2 | TRBD2 | CASSASREVTDTQYF | TGTGCCAGCAGCGCTAGCCGGGAGGTCACAGATACGCAGTATTTT
- | TRBJ2-2 | TRBV7-9 | TRBD2 | CASSLFAGAGELFF | TGTGCCAGCAGCTTATTTGCGGGAGCAGGGGAGCTGTTTTTT
- | TRBJ2-5 | TRBV7-2 | TRBD2 | CASSRASGRALETQYF | TGTGCCAGCAGCCGAGCGAGCGGGAGGGCCTTAGAGACCCAGTACTTC
- | TRBJ1-4 | TRBV6-1 | TRBD1 | CASSGQGFGEKLFF | TGTGCCAGCAGCGGACAGGGATTTGGAGAAAAACTGTTTTTT
- | TRBJ2-2 | TRBV2 | TRBD2 | CASRGLASTGELFF | TGTGCCAGCCGAGGACTAGCGAGCACCGGGGAGCTGTTTTTT
- | TRBJ1-2 | TRBV5-5 | TRBD1 | CASSLAGTGINYGYTF | TGTGCCAGCAGCTTAGCCGGGACAGGAATAAACTATGGCTACACCTTC
- | TRBJ2-7 | TRBV2 | TRBD2 | CASAREGRYEQYF | TGTGCCAGCGCCCGGGAGGGCCGGTACGAGCAGTACTTC
- | TRBJ1-2 | TRBV19 | TRBD1 | CASTDRGDYGYTF | TGTGCCAGCACGGACAGGGGCGACTATGGCTACACCTTC
- | TRBJ1-1 | TRBV7-9 | - | CASMGTNTEAFF | TGTGCCAGCATGGGGACGAACACTGAAGCTTTCTTT
- | TRBJ2-1 | TRBV29-1 | TRBD2 | CSSKTSGRENEQFF | TGCAGCTCCAAGACTAGCGGGAGGGAAAATGAGCAGTTCTTC
once | TRBJ2-2 | TRBV7-9 | - | CASSLAGRSGELFF | TGTGCCAGCAGCTTAGCCGGCCGCTCCGGGGAGCTGTTTTTT
once | TRBJ2-1 | TRBV5-6 | - | CASTPQGRGYNEQFF | TGTGCCAGCACCCCCCAGGGTCGCGGCTACAATGAGCAGTTCTTC
- | TRBJ1-2 | TRBV6-1 | - | CASSEVGNYGYTF | TGTGCCAGCAGTGAAGTAGGGAACTATGGCTACACCTTC
- | TRBJ1-2 | TRBV21-1 | - | CASSKARGRTHYGYTF | TGTGCCAGCAGCAAAGCGCGGGGCAGAACGCACTATGGCTACACCTTC
- | TRBJ2-1 | TRBV11-3 | TRBD1 | CASSLGTGLYNEQFF | TGTGCCAGCAGCTTAGGGACAGGGCTCTACAATGAGCAGTTCTTC
- | TRBJ1-1 | TRBV18 | TRBD1 | CASSPSTGVSTEAFF | TGTGCCAGCTCACCCTCAACAGGGGTGAGCACTGAAGCTTTCTTT
- | TRBJ2-5 | TRBV7-9 | - | CASSLASLLGETQYF | TGTGCCAGCAGCTTAGCGAGCCTTTTAGGGGAGACCCAGTACTTC
- | TRBJ2-2 | TRBV9 | TRBD2 | CASSVGLAGGSNTGELFF | TGTGCCAGCAGCGTAGGACTAGCGGGAGGCTCGAACACCGGGGAGCTGTTTTTT
- | TRBJ2-1 | TRBV5-1 | - | CASERDPQKHEQFF | TGCGCCAGCGAAAGGGACCCACAAAAACATGAGCAGTTCTTC
once | TRBJ1-1 | TRBV28 | - | CASSLTGKNTEAFF | TGTGCCAGCAGTTTAACGGGGAAGAACACTGAAGCTTTCTTT
few | TRBJ2-3 | TRBV6-1 | - | CASSFRGGDTQYF | TGTGCCAGCAGCTTCAGGGGTGGCGATACGCAGTATTTT
- | TRBJ2-1 | TRBV7-3 | TRBD2 | CASSQSIAGEQFF | TGTGCCAGCAGCCAGTCGATAGCGGGAGAGCAGTTCTTC
- | TRBJ2-5 | TRBV5-1 | TRBD1 | CASSPRTGEAQYF | TGCGCCAGCAGCCCACGGACAGGGGAAGCCCAGTACTTC
few | TRBJ2-1 | TRBV5-4 | TRBD2 | CASSLGGGVTYNEQFF | TGTGCCAGCAGTTTGGGTGGGGGGGTTACCTACAATGAGCAGTTCTTC
- | TRBJ1-5 | TRBV25-1 | - | CASSEGGQPQHF | TGTGCCAGCAGTGAAGGGGGTCAGCCCCAGCATTTT
- | TRBJ2-1 | TRBV7-3 | - | CASSSSRGGEQFF | TGTGCCAGCAGCTCCAGTAGAGGAGGGGAGCAGTTCTTC